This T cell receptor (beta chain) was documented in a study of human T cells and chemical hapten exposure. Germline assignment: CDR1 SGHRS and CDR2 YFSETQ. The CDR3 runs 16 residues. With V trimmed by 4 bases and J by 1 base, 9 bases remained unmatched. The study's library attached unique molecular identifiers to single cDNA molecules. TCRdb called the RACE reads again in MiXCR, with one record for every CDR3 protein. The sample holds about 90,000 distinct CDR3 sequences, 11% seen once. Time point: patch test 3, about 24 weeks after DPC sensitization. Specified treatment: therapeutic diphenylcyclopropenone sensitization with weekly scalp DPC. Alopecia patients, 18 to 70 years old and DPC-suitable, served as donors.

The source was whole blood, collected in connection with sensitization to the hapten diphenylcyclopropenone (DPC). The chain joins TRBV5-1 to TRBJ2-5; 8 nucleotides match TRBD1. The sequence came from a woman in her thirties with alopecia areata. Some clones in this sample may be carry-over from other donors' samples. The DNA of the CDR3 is TGCGCCAGCAGCCTATCCGGGACAGGCCTCCAAGAGACCCAGTACTTC. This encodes CASSLSGTGLQETQYF.